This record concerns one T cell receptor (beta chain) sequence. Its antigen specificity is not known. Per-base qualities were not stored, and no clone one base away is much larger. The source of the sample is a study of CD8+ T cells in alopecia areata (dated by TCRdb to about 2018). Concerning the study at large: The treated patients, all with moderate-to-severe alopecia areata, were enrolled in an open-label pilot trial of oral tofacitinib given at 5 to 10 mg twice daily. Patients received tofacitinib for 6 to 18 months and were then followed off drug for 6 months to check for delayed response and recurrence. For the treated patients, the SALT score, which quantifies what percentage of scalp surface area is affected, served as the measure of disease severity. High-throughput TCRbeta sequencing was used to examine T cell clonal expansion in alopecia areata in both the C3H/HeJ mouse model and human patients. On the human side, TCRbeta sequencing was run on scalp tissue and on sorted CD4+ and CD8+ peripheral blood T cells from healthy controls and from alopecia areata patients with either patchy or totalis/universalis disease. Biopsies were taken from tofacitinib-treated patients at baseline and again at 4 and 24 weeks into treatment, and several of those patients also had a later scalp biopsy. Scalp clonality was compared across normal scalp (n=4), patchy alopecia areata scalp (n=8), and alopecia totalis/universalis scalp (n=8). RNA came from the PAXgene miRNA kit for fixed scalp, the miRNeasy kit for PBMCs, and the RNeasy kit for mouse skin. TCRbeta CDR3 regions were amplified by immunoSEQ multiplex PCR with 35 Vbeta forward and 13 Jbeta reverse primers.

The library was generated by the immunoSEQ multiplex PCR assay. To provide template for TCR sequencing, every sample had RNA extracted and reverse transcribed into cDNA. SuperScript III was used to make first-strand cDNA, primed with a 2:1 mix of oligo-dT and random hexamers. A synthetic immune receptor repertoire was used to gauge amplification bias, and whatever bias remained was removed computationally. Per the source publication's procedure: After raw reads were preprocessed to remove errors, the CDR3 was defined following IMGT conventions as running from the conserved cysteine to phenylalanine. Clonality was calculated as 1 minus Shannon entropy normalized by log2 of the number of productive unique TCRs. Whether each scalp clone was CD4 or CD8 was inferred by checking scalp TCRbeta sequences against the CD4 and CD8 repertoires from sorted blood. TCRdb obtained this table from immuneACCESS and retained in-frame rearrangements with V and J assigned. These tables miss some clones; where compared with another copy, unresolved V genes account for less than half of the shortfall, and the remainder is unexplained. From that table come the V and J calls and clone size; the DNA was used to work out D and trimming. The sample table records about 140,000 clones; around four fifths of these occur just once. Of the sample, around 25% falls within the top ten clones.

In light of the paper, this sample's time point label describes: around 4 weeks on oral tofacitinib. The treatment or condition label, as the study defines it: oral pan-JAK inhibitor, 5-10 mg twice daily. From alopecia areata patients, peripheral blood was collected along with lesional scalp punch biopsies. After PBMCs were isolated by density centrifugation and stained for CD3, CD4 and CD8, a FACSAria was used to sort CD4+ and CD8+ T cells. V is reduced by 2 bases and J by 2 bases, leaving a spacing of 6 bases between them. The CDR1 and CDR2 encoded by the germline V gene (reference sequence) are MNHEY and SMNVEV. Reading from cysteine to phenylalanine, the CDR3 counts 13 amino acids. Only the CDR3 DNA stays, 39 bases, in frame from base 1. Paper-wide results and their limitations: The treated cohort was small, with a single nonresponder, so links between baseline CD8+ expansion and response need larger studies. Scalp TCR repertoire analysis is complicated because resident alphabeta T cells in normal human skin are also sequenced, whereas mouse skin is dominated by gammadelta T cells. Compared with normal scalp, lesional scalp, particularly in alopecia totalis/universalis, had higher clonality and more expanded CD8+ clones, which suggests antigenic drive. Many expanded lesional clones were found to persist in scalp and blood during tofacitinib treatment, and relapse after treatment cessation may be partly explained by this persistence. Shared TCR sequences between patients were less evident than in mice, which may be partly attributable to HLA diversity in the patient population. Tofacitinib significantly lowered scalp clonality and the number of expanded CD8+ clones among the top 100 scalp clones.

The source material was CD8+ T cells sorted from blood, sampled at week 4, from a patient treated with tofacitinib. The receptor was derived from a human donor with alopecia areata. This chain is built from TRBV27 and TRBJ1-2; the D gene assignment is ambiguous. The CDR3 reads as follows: CASSLHGNYGYTF. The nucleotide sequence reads TGTGCCAGCAGTTTACACGGGAACTATGGCTACACCTTC.